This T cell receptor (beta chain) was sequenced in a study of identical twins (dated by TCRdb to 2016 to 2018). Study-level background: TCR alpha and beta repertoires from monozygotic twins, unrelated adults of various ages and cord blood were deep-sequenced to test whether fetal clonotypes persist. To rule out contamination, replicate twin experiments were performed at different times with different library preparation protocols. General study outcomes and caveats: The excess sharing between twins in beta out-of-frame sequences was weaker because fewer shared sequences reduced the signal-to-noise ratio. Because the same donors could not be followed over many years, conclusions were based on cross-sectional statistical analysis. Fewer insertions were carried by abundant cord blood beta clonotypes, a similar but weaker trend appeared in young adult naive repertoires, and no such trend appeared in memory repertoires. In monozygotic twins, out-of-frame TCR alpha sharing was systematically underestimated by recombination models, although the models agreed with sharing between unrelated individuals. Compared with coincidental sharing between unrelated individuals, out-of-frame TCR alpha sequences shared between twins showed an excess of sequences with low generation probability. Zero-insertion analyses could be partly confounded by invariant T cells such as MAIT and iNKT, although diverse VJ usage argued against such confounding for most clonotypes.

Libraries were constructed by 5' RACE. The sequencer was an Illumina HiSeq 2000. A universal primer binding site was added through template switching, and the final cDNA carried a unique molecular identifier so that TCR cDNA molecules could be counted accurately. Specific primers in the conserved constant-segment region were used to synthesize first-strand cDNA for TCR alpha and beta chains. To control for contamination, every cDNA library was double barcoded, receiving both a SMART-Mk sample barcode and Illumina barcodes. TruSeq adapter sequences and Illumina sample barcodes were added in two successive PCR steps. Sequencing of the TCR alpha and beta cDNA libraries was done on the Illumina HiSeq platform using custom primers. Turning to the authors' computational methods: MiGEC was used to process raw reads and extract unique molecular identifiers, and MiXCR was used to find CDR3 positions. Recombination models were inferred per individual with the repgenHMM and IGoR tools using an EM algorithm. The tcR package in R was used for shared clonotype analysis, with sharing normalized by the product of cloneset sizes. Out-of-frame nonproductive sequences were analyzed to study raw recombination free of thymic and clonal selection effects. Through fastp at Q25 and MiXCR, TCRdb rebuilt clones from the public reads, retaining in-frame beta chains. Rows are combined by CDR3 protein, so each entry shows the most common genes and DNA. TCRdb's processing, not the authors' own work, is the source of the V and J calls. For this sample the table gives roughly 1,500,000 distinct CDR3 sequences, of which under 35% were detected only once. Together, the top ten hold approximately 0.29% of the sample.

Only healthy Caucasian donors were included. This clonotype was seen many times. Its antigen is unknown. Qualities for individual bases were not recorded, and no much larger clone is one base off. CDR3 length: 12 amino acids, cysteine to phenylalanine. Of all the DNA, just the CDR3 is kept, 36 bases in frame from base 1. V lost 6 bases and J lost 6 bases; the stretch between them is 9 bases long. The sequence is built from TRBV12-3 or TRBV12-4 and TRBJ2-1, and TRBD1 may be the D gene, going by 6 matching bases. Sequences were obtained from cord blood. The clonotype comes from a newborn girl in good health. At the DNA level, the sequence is TGTGCCAGCAGCTTCAGGGGCAATGAGCAGTTCTTC. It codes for CASSFRGNEQFF.